This T cell receptor beta chain was documented in a study of blood T cell repertoires in COVID-19. As for the study in general: Samples representing acute and convalescent COVID-19 were sourced from the United States, Italy and Spain.

The CDR3 totals 14 residues. Per the germline V gene, CDR1 is LGHNA and CDR2 is YNFKEQ. The J segment lost 3 bases and the V segment lost 9 bases, leaving 10 bases of the junction unmatched. Under the authors' procedure: Reference gene primers were amplified, and this amplification served to estimate nucleated cell counts. Profiled with immunoSEQ multiplex PCR; TCRdb holds only in-frame clones, not every one. The D gene and trimming were derived from the DNA, and the V and J assignments and clone size from that table. The data show 100,000 to 150,000 clones, 55% to 75% seen once. The sequenced material came from peripheral blood. This receptor was identified in a woman in her 70s with acute or convalescent COVID-19. The chain combines TRBV4-2 with TRBJ1-2; 7 bases fit TRBD1. The CDR3 nucleotides read TGTGCCAGTAGTCCCGGGACAGCAGACTATGGCTACACCTTC. It is translated as CASSPGTADYGYTF.